Shown below are 11 T cell receptor beta chains from a single sample sequenced in a study of PD-1 blockade in mismatch repair-deficient tumors. Assay: immunoSEQ multiplex PCR; the TCRdb copy retains only in-frame clones and omits some. This table has tens of thousands of clones, 80% to 90% appearing once. This material consisted of peripheral blood, taken 44 weeks after starting pembrolizumab. The receptors originated from an adult with mismatch repair-deficient cancer.

The chain combines TRBV7-2 with TRBJ2-7; no clear D gene. Germline lookup yields CDR1 SGHTA and CDR2 FQGNSA. The length of the CDR3 is 15 residues. With 6 bases removed from V and 0 bases from J, the gap between germline ends came to 15 bases. CDR3 bases: TGTGCCAGCAGGTTGGGTACTGGCGGCTCCTACGAGCAGTACTTC. Protein sequence: CASRLGTGGSYEQYF.

The V gene is TRBV9, the J gene TRBJ2-1; 13 bases are shared with TRBD2. The V gene's germline CDR1 is SGDLS and CDR2 YYNGEE. The CDR3 totals 17 residues. V was clipped by 4 bases and J by 1 base; unmatched bases: 5. The CDR3 DNA is TGTGCCAGCAGCATCCGGACTAGCGGGAGATCCTACAATGAGCAGTTCTTC. Translated, it gives CASSIRTSGRSYNEQFF.

The chain is built from TRBV7-6 and TRBJ1-5; no clear D. V was cut by 1 base and J by 7 bases, with 14 bases left in between. The germline CDR1 and CDR2 sequences are SGHVS and FNYEAQ. The CDR3 extends over 15 amino acids. The CDR3 sequence: CASSLGAGLVQPQHF. For the CDR3, the DNA is TGTGCCAGCAGCTTAGGGGCTGGTCTGGTGCAGCCCCAGCATTTT. The complete variable domain, with remaining parts taken from reference TRBV7-6 and TRBJ1-5, reads GAGVSQSPRYKVTKRGQDVALRCDPISGHVSLYWYRQALGQGPEFLTYFNYEAQQDKSGLPNDRFSAERPEGSISTLTIQRTEQRDSAMYRCASSLGAGLVQPQHFGDGTRLSIL.

The V call is TRBV27, the J call TRBJ1-4; 8 bases align to TRBD1. The CDR3 is 15 residues long. V lost 0 bases, J lost 8 bases, and 5 bases stayed unmatched. Germline CDR1 reads MNHEY; CDR2 reads SMNVEV (reference sequence). This CDR3 is CASSLSQGVYEKLFF. CDR3 sequence (DNA): TGTGCCAGCAGTTTATCACAGGGGGTATACGAAAAACTGTTTTTT.

This chain joins TRBV18 and TRBJ1-5; 12 bases are shared with TRBD1. The CDR3 runs 15 residues. Germline V gene lookup returns CDR1 KGHSH and CDR2 LQKENI. V trimming: 2 bases; J trimming: 5 bases; junction bases outside the gene matches: 1. The CDR3 region is CASSPGTGGDQPQHF. The CDR3 region has the DNA TGTGCCAGCTCACCAGGGACAGGGGGCGATCAGCCCCAGCATTTT.

The chain carries TRBV27 and TRBJ1-1; TRBD1 matches at 9 bases. Germline V gene data show CDR1 as MNHEY and CDR2 as SMNVEV (reference sequence). The V and J ends lost 2 bases and 8 bases, in that order; junction bases with no gene match: 6. The CDR3 contains 14 residues. CDR3 loop: CASSLTGGWKEAFF. The CDR3 nucleotides are TGTGCCAGCAGTTTAACAGGGGGCTGGAAGGAAGCTTTCTTT.

This rearrangement joins TRBV11-2 to TRBJ2-7; D ambiguous. The CDR3 totals 15 residues. From germline, CDR1 is SGHAT and CDR2 FQNNGV. V shed 4 bases and J shed 0 bases, with 13 bases lying between them. CDR3 residues: CASSSSPDASYEQYF. In DNA, the CDR3 is TGTGCCAGCAGCTCCTCGCCCGATGCCTCCTACGAGCAGTACTTC.

This sequence joins TRBV5-1 and TRBJ2-6; TRBD1 matches at 9 bases. Germline CDR1 and CDR2: SGHRS and YFSETQ. The CDR3 has 17 residues. V trimming: 3 bases; J trimming: 0 bases; junction bases outside the gene matches: 4. In DNA form, the CDR3 reads TGCGCCAGCAGCTGGCAGACAGGGGGCTCTGGGGCCAACGTCCTGACTTTC. Translated, it gives CASSWQTGGSGANVLTF.

The chain joins TRBV2 to TRBJ2-3, with D perhaps matching TRBD1 (6 bases). CDR1 and CDR2 from the germline V gene are SNHLY and FYNNEI. V was cut by 6 bases and J by 0 bases, with 13 bases left in between. The CDR3 spans 15 residues. CDR3 in amino acids: CASSDRTASTDTQYF. The DNA of the CDR3 is TGTGCCAGCAGCGACAGGACCGCTAGCACAGATACGCAGTATTTT.

This clone was recorded a few times. The chain joins TRBV5-8 to TRBJ2-1; D is possibly TRBD1 (6 bases). V shed 3 bases and J shed 1 base, with 11 bases lying between them. In germline, CDR1 is SGHTS, CDR2 YDEGEE. This CDR3 has 15 amino acids. The CDR3 region is CASSYRVGSYNEQFF. As DNA, the CDR3 is TGTGCCAGCAGCTACAGGGTTGGGTCCTACAATGAGCAGTTCTTC. Variable domain in full (rest from reference TRBV5-8 and TRBJ2-1): EAGVTQSPTHLIKTRGQQATLRCSPISGHTSVYWYQQALGLGLQFLLWYDEGEERNRGNFPPRFSGRQFPNYSSELNVNALELEDSALYLCASSYRVGSYNEQFFGPGTRLTVL.

The chain couples TRBV7-3 to TRBJ2-1, with a tentative D call TRBD1 (6 bases). The CDR3 runs 17 residues. Trimming removed 5 bases at V and 1 base at J, with 18 bases between. Germline V gives CDR1 SGHTA, CDR2 FQGTGA. CDR3 nucleotide sequence: TGTGCCAGCAGCCCGCAGATGGCGAGGGGGTCCTACAATGAGCAGTTCTTC. Translated: CASSPQMARGSYNEQFF.